One and the same sample provided the 30 T cell receptor beta chains below, sequenced in a study of metastatic and nonmetastatic thyroid tumors. Each patient came to thyroid surgery without any prior treatment (of any kind). TCRdb reprocessed the PCR reads via MiXCR. This sample has about 41,000 clones, with 28% found just once. Sequenced input: blood. The receptor set was obtained from a male donor with papillary thyroid cancer or a benign thyroid nodule (not recorded which). Some clones in this sample may be carry-over from other donors' samples.

This clone was seen ten or more times. The V and J genes are TRBV19 and TRBJ1-5; TRBD1 aligns across 7 bases. The germline CDR1 and CDR2 sequences are LNHDA and SQIVND (reference sequence). The CDR3 covers 16 residues. V was pared by 7 bases and J by 5 bases, with 14 bases of the junction left unmatched. The CDR3 DNA reads TGTGCCAGTACCTCCGGAGACAGGGAAGCTGATCAGCCCCAGCATTTT. This translates into CASTSGDREADQPQHF.

This clone was seen a few times. The chain employs TRBV19 and TRBJ1-5; the D is unclear. Germline V gene sequence: CDR1 LNHDA, CDR2 SQIVND (reference sequence). This CDR3 spans 13 amino acids. Trimming shortened V by 5 bases and J by 7 bases, and 12 bases separated the two germline ends. CDR3 sequence: CASSCGLVQPQHF. The CDR3 region has the DNA TGTGCCAGTAGTTGTGGCCTGGTACAGCCCCAGCATTTT.

This clone has a handful of counts. The chain is built from TRBV6-5 and TRBJ2-7; 7 nucleotides line up with TRBD2. The CDR3 totals 15 residues. Germline CDR1 MNHEY, CDR2 SVGAGI. With V trimmed by 5 bases and J by 2 bases, 9 bases remained unmatched. CDR3 sequence reads: CASSPLAGVTYEQYF. The DNA for the CDR3 is TGTGCCAGCAGTCCGCTCGCGGGAGTGACCTACGAGCAGTACTTC.

This clone has a handful of counts. One end of the junction varies from germline; a read error may be responsible. V gene TRBV27 combines with J gene TRBJ2-7, with D hard to call. The CDR3 contains 14 residues. Germline V gene data show CDR1 as MNHEY and CDR2 as SMNVEV (reference sequence). The CDR3 DNA sequence: TGTGTCAGCAGTGGTCAGGAGAGCTCCTACGAGCAGTACTTC. Protein product: CVSSGQESSYEQYF.

J is TRBJ1-3 and V is TRBV28; TRBD1 might be the D (5 bases). CDR1 MDHEN and CDR2 SYDVKM come from the germline V gene. The CDR3 consists of 15 residues. V lost 5 bases and J 2 bases, leaving 13 bases between the germline ends. The CDR3 sequence: CASSPRGVPGNTIYF. Here the CDR3 DNA reads TGTGCCAGCAGTCCCCGAGGGGTCCCTGGAAACACCATATATTTT. Combining the CDR3 with reference TRBV28 and TRBJ1-3 gives the whole variable domain DVKVTQSSRYLVKRTGEKVFLECVQDMDHENMFWYRQDPGLGLRLIYFSYDVKMKEKGDIPEGYSVSREKKERFSLILESASTNQTSMYLCASSPRGVPGNTIYFGEGSWLTVV.

The chain uses TRBV27 and TRBJ2-3, with TRBD1 identical over 7 bases. There are 13 residues in the CDR3. Germline CDR1 MNHEY, CDR2 SMNVEV (reference sequence). The J segment lost 4 bases and the V segment lost 3 bases, leaving 1 base of the junction unmatched. CDR3 DNA sequence: TGTGCCAGCAGTTTTACAGGGGCAGATACGCAGTATTTT. Translating gives CASSFTGADTQYF.

The V call is TRBV11-2, the J call TRBJ1-2; 7 nucleotides match TRBD1. CDR1 SGHAT and CDR2 FQNNGV come from the germline V gene. The CDR3 totals 14 residues. The V segment lost 2 bases and the J segment 3 bases; nucleotides outside the gene matches: 3. The CDR3 DNA reads as TGTGCCAGCAGCTTATGGGACAGAGACTATGGCTACACCTTC. The encoded protein is CASSLWDRDYGYTF.

Ten or more counts support this clone. The V gene is TRBV11-2, the J gene TRBJ1-4; D is unclear. CDR3 length: 13 residues. The germline V and J ends were trimmed by 5 bases and 2 bases, with 6 bases remaining between them. Germline lookup yields CDR1 SGHAT and CDR2 FQNNGV. The CDR3, as DNA: TGTGCCAGCAGCCTGGGGACTAATGAAAAACTGTTTTTT. Encoded protein: CASSLGTNEKLFF. The variable domain in full, with the rest retrieved from reference TRBV11-2 and TRBJ1-4, is EAGVAQSPRYKIIEKRQSVAFWCNPISGHATLYWYQQILGQGPKLLIQFQNNGVVDDSQLPKDRFSAERLKGVDSTLKIQPAKLEDSAVYLCASSLGTNEKLFFGSGTQLSVL.

This clone was seen repeatedly, ten times or more. The chain employs TRBV5-1 and TRBJ2-1; 7 bases line up with TRBD2. V shed 0 bases, J shed 5 bases, and the junction held 5 bases outside the gene matches. The CDR3 runs 15 residues. In germline, CDR1 is SGHRS, CDR2 YFSETQ. In DNA form, the CDR3 reads TGCGCCAGCAGCTTGGTAGCAGCGGGGAACAATGAGCAGTTCTTC. It specifies CASSLVAAGNNEQFF.

V is TRBV28 and J is TRBJ2-7; 7 bases are a match to TRBD2. The V segment lost 6 bases and the J segment 3 bases; nucleotides outside the gene matches: 5. The CDR3 length is 13 residues. Germline V gene lookup returns CDR1 MDHEN and CDR2 SYDVKM. The CDR3 sequence is CASSFSGYYEQYF. The CDR3 DNA is TGTGCCAGCAGCTTTAGCGGGTACTACGAGCAGTACTTC.

This clone was counted a few times. The chain employs TRBV13 and TRBJ2-7; D perhaps matches TRBD2 (7 bases). Per germline, CDR1 PRHDT and CDR2 FYEKMQ (reference sequence). The CDR3 is 16 residues long. V was cut by 5 bases and J by 6 bases, with 23 bases left in between. The CDR3 reads CASSLRGYRANPEQYF. The CDR3 bases are TGTGCCAGCAGCCTGCGGGGGTACAGGGCTAACCCCGAGCAGTACTTC.

This clone was detected many times. This chain joins TRBV14 and TRBJ2-3; 11 nucleotides align to TRBD2. V dropped 6 bases and J dropped 5; count of bases not matched to a gene: 7. The CDR3 runs to 15 residues. From germline, CDR1 is SGHDN and CDR2 FVKESK. The CDR3 sequence: CASRSSGRIGDTQYF. CDR3 bases: TGTGCCAGCAGGTCTAGCGGGAGGATTGGAGATACGCAGTATTTT.

This clone was counted between two and nine times. This chain links TRBV6-1 with TRBJ1-5; weak D call: TRBD1 (6 bases). V lost 6 bases to trimming and J lost 6 bases, with 9 bases between them. Germline-derived CDR1 and CDR2 are MNHNS and SASEGT. This CDR3 spans 12 amino acids. This chain's CDR3 is CASRSGVQPQHF. The DNA of the CDR3 is TGTGCCAGCAGGTCAGGGGTTCAGCCCCAGCATTTT.

This clone appeared many times. V gene TRBV30 combines with J gene TRBJ2-6; no clear D. Germline V CDR1 and CDR2: GTSNPN, SVGIG (reference sequence). V lost 5 bases to trimming and J lost 2 bases, with 7 bases between them. CDR3 length: 13 residues. CDR3 residues: CAWDGAGANVLTF. The CDR3 nucleotides are TGTGCCTGGGATGGGGCTGGGGCCAACGTCCTGACTTTC.

This clone was found many times. The chain has TRBV20-1 and TRBJ2-6; possible D gene TRBD1, 5 bases. CDR1 and CDR2 from the germline V gene are DFQATT and SNEGSKA (reference sequence). The CDR3 loop spans 16 amino acids. The V end lost 3 bases, the J end lost 4 bases, and 16 bases lay between the germline ends. The CDR3 loop reads CSASASTGYGANVLTF. The DNA for the CDR3 is TGCAGTGCTAGCGCCTCTACAGGATACGGGGCCAACGTCCTGACTTTC.

At least ten counts were recorded for this clone. The V call is TRBV5-8, the J call TRBJ2-7; 7 bases fit TRBD1. The CDR3 has 15 residues. Trimming at V came to 0 bases and at J to 2 bases, leaving 5 bases not matched to a gene. The germline CDR1 and CDR2 sequences are SGHTS and YDEGEE. CDR3 sequence (DNA): TGTGCCAGCAGCTTGGGCTGGACAGGAACCTACGAGCAGTACTTC. Encoded protein: CASSLGWTGTYEQYF.

On this clone: Germline and junction disagree at one end, which may indicate a read error. The chain links TRBV9 to TRBJ2-3; the D is unclear. The CDR3 contains 14 residues. Germline V lookup: CDR1 SGDLS, CDR2 YYNGEE. The CDR3 bases are TGTGCCAGCAGCTCCCGACGCAAAACAGATACGAAGTATTTT. The encoded protein is CASSSRRKTDTKYF.

This clone was detected ten times or more. This chain joins TRBV5-6 and TRBJ2-7, with D perhaps TRBD2 (5 bases). V was pared by 1 base and J by 6 bases, with 14 bases between. CDR1 and CDR2 from the germline V gene are SGHDT and YYEEEE. This CDR3 is 14 amino acids long. The CDR3 spells CASSLFRGGSEQYF. As DNA, the CDR3 is TGTGCCAGCAGCTTGTTCCGGGGTGGGAGCGAGCAGTACTTC.

This clone showed up many times. The chain is built from TRBV30 and TRBJ2-2; 10 bases match TRBD2. Germline CDR1 reads GTSNPN; CDR2 reads SVGIG (reference sequence). Germline trimming cut 4 bases from V and 3 bases from J; bases unmatched to any gene: 2. This CDR3 comprises 14 residues. CDR3 loop: CAWKSGRDTGELFF. The CDR3 nucleotides are TGTGCCTGGAAAAGCGGGAGGGACACCGGGGAGCTGTTTTTT.

This clone was detected a few times. A junction end diverges from the germline sequence, so it may reflect a read error. The chain links TRBV19 to TRBJ2-3; a weak D match, TRBD2 (5 bases). Germline V gene data show CDR1 as LNHDA and CDR2 as SQIVND (reference sequence). The CDR3 totals 13 residues. The CDR3 nucleotides read TGTGCCACTCGACTAACAGTGGCAGATAAGCAGTATTTT. Translated: CATRLTVADKQYF.

The J gene is TRBJ2-2, the V gene TRBV20-1; no reliable D call. Germline CDR1 is DFQATT and CDR2 is SNEGSKA (reference sequence). The V end lost 6 bases, the J end lost 8 bases, and 13 bases lay between the germline ends. The CDR3 is made up of 12 amino acids. The CDR3 loop reads CSAGGSVGELFF. The CDR3, as DNA: TGCAGTGCCGGTGGTTCCGTAGGGGAGCTGTTTTTT.

This clone appeared once. The CDR3 bases are TGTGCCAGCAGCCAAGGGACAGGGGGTGAAAAACTGTTTTTT. It yields the protein CASSQGTGGEKLFF. The rearrangement joins TRBV3-1 to TRBJ1-4, with 10 bases that match TRBD1. Unmatched junction bases numbered 0, after V lost 1 base and J lost 7 bases. The germline V gene encodes CDR1 LGHDT and CDR2 YNNKEL (reference sequence). The CDR3 spans 14 residues. Supplemented by reference TRBV3-1 and TRBJ1-4, the full variable domain reads DTAVSQTPKYLVTQMGNDKSIKCEQNLGHDTMYWYKQDSKKFLKIMFSYNNKELIINETVPNRFSPKSPDKAHLNLHINSLELGDSAVYFCASSQGTGGEKLFFGSGTQLSVL.

The rearrangement uses TRBV6-1 and TRBJ2-3, with no clear D. The CDR3 has 15 residues. CDR1 and CDR2 from the germline V gene are MNHNS and SASEGT. Trimming shortened V by 6 bases and J by 1 base, and 14 bases separated the two germline ends. CDR3 sequence: CASSTPQTGTDTQYF. The CDR3 DNA follows: TGTGCCAGCAGCACCCCCCAGACGGGCACAGATACGCAGTATTTT.

V gene TRBV6-1 combines with J gene TRBJ1-2; no firm D call. The V end was cut by 8 bases, the J end by 2 bases, with 18 bases between. Per germline, CDR1 MNHNS and CDR2 SASEGT. CDR3 length equals 15 residues. For the CDR3, the DNA is TGTGCCAGCTCACCACCTGGTCAGGCCAACTATGGCTACACCTTC. This sequence encodes CASSPPGQANYGYTF.

This clone was recorded a few times. The rearrangement joins TRBV5-1 to TRBJ2-1; 8 positions agree with TRBD2. This CDR3 region has 15 residues. Germline values: CDR1 SGHRS, CDR2 YFSETQ. V gave up 3 bases and J gave up 3 bases; unmatched junction bases: 5. In nucleotides, the CDR3 is TGCGCCAGCAGCTGGTCTAGCGGGCTCTACAATGAGCAGTTCTTC. This encodes CASSWSSGLYNEQFF.

This chain uses TRBV28 with TRBJ2-5; 7 nucleotides match TRBD2. Looked up from germline, CDR1 is MDHEN and CDR2 is SYDVKM. This CDR3 region has 14 residues. V shed 6 bases and J 2 bases; nucleotides not matched to a gene: 6. CDR3 bases: TGTGCCAGCAGCAACGGGGGAGGGCAAGAGACCCAGTACTTC. This gives the protein CASSNGGGQETQYF.

Concerning this clone itself: One base away lies a much larger clone, so this may be a sequencing read error. J is TRBJ2-3 and V is TRBV7-2; D gene uncertain. V was shortened by 5 bases and J by 2 bases, with 11 bases between the two germline ends. This CDR3 contains 14 residues. The germline V gene encodes CDR1 SGHTA and CDR2 FQGNSA. The CDR3 DNA reads as TGTGCCAGCAGCCATGAACTTCACACAGATACGCAGTATTTT. Translated, it gives CASSHELHTDTQYF.

The rearrangement joins TRBV4-1 to TRBJ2-7, with D uncertain. The V and J ends lost 3 bases and 0 bases respectively, with 12 bases between them. The CDR3 sequence is 15 residues long. The germline V gene has CDR1 MGHRA and CDR2 YSYEKL. The CDR3 DNA sequence: TGCGCCAGCAGCCAGGGATATGGTAGCTCCTACGAGCAGTACTTC. Its protein product is CASSQGYGSSYEQYF.

The rearrangement links TRBV20-1 to TRBJ1-6; the D gene is possibly TRBD1 (5 bases). The CDR3 totals 14 residues. CDR1 is DFQATT and CDR2 is SNEGSKA in the germline V gene (reference sequence). V gave up 5 bases and J gave up 7 bases, with 15 bases separating them. In nucleotides, the CDR3 is TGCAGTGCTGCAACAGGACGCAGCAATTCACCCCTCCACTTT. This encodes CSAATGRSNSPLHF.

The V and J genes are TRBV9 and TRBJ2-7; D gene uncertain. Germline V gene lookup returns CDR1 SGDLS and CDR2 YYNGEE. Trimming shortened V by 3 bases and J by 6 bases, and 10 bases separated the two germline ends. The CDR3 is made up of 12 amino acids. The CDR3 here is CASSEGSCEQYF. CDR3 in DNA: TGTGCCAGCAGCGAAGGGTCTTGCGAGCAGTACTTC.